The rows below give T cell receptor beta chains drawn from one sample of a study of T cell responses to AZD1222 COVID-19 vaccine. Profiled with immunoSEQ multiplex PCR; TCRdb holds only in-frame clones, not every one. The sample lists 120,000 to 150,000 clones; more than 80% were seen once. Sequencing was performed on peripheral blood, taken 28 days after the second dose of the MenACWY control vaccine. All receptors come from an adult who received the MenACWY meningococcal vaccine as a control. CDR3s include the opening cysteine and the closing phenylalanine or tryptophan. The order of the fields is V gene, clone size, CDR3 protein. Rows give clone size only sometimes, using once, few, many, or a class for an expanded clone.

>TRBV6-2/TRBV6-3|-
CASRHGMREYGTDTQYF
>TRBV29-1|-
CSFEGGRATNEKLFF
>TRBV4-3|-
CASSRGRWNNEQFF
>TRBV5-1|-
CASSVTGRNTGELFF
>TRBV29-1|-
CSVAKDGNTIYF
>TRBV6-5|-
CASRRTGTPEAFF
>TRBV4-3|-
CASSQEQGAGTGELFF
>TRBV19|-
CASSIVGGLAGITQYF
>TRBV6-5|-
CASRRGVSYEQYF
>TRBV19|-
CASSIGRSNEKLFF
>TRBV5-5|-
CASSSRDREYGNTIYF
>TRBV5-1|-
CASSPGQGTAGSYNEQFF
>TRBV19|-
CASSMHLETQYF
>TRBV11-1|-
CASSLVTGVEQFF
>TRBV28|few
CASSYPGVPSGTQRGSFEQYF
>TRBV27|-
CASSPAGTGLSGANVLTF
>TRBV14|-
CASSQSRAGANVLTF
>TRBV29-1|once
CSVEGTSGRRRTINEQFF
>TRBV28|-
CASSSDTIYF
>TRBV27|once
CASSFEGRAYEQYF
>TRBV2|-
CASSADGTQQFF
>TRBV2|-
CASSLNSYEQYF
>TRBV6-5|-
CASSRSGEGYTF
>TRBV6-5|once
CASSLFGGEGEKLFF
>TRBV29-1|few
CSARAGSRTGELFF
>TRBV7-8|-
CASSLDFAQGRNLYGYTF
>TRBV5-1|-
CASSIQTGTGELFF
>TRBV9|-
CASSVAGVPGNTIYF
>TRBV28|-
CASKGGGSYNEQFF
>TRBV9|-
CASSVAGQFPGGVGANVLTF